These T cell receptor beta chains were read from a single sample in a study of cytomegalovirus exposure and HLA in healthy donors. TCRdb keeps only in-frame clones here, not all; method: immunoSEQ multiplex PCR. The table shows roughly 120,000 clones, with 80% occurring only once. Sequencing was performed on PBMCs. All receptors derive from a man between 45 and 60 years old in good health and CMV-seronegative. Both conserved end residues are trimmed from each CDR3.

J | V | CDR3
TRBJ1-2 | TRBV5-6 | ASSLWLGRRGGFGGYT
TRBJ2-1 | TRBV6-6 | ASSQVNEQF
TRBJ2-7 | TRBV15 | ATGRDRVSYQY
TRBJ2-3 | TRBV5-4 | ASSLGGDRGHTQY
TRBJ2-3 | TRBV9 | ASSVVGQGSTDTQY
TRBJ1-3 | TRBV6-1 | ASGQGSGNTIY
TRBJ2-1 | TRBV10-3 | AISDGTVYNEQF
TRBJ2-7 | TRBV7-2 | ASSLAGALSYEQY
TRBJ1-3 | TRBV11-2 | ASSLSGVFSGNTIY
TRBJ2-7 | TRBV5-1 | ASRETGGFQYEQY
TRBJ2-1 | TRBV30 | AWSVKTSYEQF
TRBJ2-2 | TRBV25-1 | ASSDYGTGGPGELF
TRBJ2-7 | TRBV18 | ASSPPTGRDEQY
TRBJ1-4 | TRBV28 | ASSSLGDREKLF
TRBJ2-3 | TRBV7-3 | ASSPGGRGTDTQY
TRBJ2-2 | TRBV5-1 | ASRLLEHTGELF
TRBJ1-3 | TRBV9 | ASSVAGSGNTIY
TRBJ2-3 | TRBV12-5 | ASGLAGEDTQY
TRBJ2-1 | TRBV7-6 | ASSLGLAGGINEQF
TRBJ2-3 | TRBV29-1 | SVRQGIDTQY
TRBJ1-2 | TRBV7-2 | ASSSVRDRTYT
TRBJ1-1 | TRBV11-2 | ASSLGQGGTEAF
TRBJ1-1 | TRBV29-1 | SVEQGWNTEAF
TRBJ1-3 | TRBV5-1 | ASSQGQGARGIY
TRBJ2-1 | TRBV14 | ASSQAPVFAGGAYEQF
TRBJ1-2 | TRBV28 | ASISANYGYT
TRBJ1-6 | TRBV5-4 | ASSEGQGVSPLH
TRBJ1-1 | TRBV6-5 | ASSYSTPGGTEAF
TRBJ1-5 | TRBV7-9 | ASRSRRTGGDQPQH
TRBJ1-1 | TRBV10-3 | AISGAPVHRNTEAF
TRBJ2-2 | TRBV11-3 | ASSAVNRGRDTGELF
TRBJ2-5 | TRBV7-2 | ASSLVSRETQY
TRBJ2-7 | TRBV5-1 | ASSLAGTGSYEQY
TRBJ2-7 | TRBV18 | ASSPGQSYEQY
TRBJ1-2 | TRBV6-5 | ASSPTGDSNYGYP
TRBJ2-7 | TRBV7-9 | ASSLSESYEQY
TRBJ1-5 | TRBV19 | ASSVPGSNQPQH
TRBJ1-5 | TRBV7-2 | ASSLDDRGNQPQH
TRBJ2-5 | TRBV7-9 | ASSLTSDIQY
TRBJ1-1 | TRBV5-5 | ASSLESREAF
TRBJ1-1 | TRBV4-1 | ASSQERGNLIRAF
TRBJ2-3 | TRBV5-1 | ASTPGVLVITDTQY
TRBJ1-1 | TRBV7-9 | ASSHPTKQGETEAF
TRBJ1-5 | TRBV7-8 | ASSLQGGQSNQPQH
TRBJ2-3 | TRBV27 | ASSFAGATDTQY
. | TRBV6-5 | ASSYTGVPSYEQY
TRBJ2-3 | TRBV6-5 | ATRDNTDTQY
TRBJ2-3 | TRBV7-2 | ASSFKGAGGKDTQY
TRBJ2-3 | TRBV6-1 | ASSEKGQGKSTQY
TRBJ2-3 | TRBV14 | ASSKRGQGVPDTQY
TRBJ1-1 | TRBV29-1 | SAGQGRITEAF
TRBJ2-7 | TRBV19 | ASSALAGDYEQY
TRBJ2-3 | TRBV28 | ASSFSSTDTQY
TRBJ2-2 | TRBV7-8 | ASSLIAGKDGELF
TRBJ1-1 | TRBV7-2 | ASSSTGTTEAF
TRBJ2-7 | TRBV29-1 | SVGNRVGVYEQY
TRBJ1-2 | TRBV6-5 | ASSSTREAGLYGYT
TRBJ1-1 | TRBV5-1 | ASSLQVGGESEAF